Presented here are 15 T cell receptor beta chains from one specimen sequenced in a study of response to subunit inactivated influenza vaccine. From the RT-PCR reads, TCRdb called clonotypes with MiXCR, one entry per CDR3 protein. The sample records 860,000 or so distinct CDR3 sequences, over 20% being singletons. Sequencing used PBMCs from blood, obtained about 5 days after vaccination. Source of these receptors: a man aged 45 to 65 who received an inactivated influenza vaccine.

This clonotype was seen a few times. The V gene is TRBV6-1, the J gene TRBJ2-1; D is unresolved. Germline lookup yields CDR1 MNHNS and CDR2 SASEGT. The CDR3 totals 17 residues. V shed 2 bases and J shed 4 bases, with 18 bases lying between them. The CDR3 sequence is CASSEIRGRSFYNEQFF. The CDR3 bases are TGTGCCAGCAGTGAAATCCGCGGCAGATCTTTTTACAATGAGCAGTTCTTC.

The sample holds a few counts of this clonotype. J is TRBJ1-1 and V is TRBV7-9; D is unclear. Trimming left V 3 bases short and J 1 base short, with 12 bases between. The length of the CDR3 is 15 residues. CDR1 and CDR2 from the germline V gene are SEHNR and FQNEAQ (reference sequence). The CDR3 is CASSFSPPRNTEAFF. In DNA, the CDR3 is TGTGCCAGCAGCTTTTCCCCGCCTAGGAACACTGAAGCTTTCTTT.

This clonotype was seen more than once but under ten times. The chain employs TRBV9 and TRBJ2-7, with TRBD2 as a possible D gene (5 bases). Deletions cut 4 bases from V and 5 bases from J, with 16 bases between. The CDR3 has 14 amino acids. Germline V gene sequence: CDR1 SGDLS, CDR2 YYNGEE. The CDR3 DNA reads as TGTGCCAGCAGCACAACCCCCGGGGTCCACGAGCAGTACTTC. Translating it yields CASSTTPGVHEQYF. Combining the CDR3 with reference TRBV9 and TRBJ2-7 gives the whole variable domain DSGVTQTPKHLITATGQRVTLRCSPRSGDLSVYWYQQSLDQGLQFLIQYYNGEERAKGNILERFSAQQFPDLHSELNLSSLELGDSALYFCASSTTPGVHEQYFGPGTRLTVT.

V gene TRBV20-1 combines with J gene TRBJ2-5; perhaps TRBD2 as D (5 bases). V was shortened by 0 bases and J by 5 bases, with 16 bases between the two germline ends. The CDR3 is 15 residues long. Germline CDR1 reads DFQATT; CDR2 reads SNEGSKA (reference sequence). The CDR3 DNA is TGCAGTGCTAGAGATTCGAGTAAGCGAGGGGAGACCCAGTACTTC. As protein: CSARDSSKRGETQYF.

This rearrangement joins TRBV12-3 or TRBV12-4 to TRBJ2-5; D is undetermined. Trimming removed 2 bases from V and 5 bases from J, with 12 bases in between. The length of the CDR3 is 14 residues. The DNA for the CDR3 is TGTGCCAGCAGTTTACTGGGGATTGGGGAGACCCAGTACTTC. This sequence encodes CASSLLGIGETQYF.

This chain uses TRBV20-1 with TRBJ1-4; D is uncertain. The CDR3 totals 12 residues. Per the germline V gene, CDR1 is DFQATT and CDR2 is SNEGSKA (reference sequence). V was cut by 6 bases and J by 8 bases, with 13 bases left in between. Written as DNA, the CDR3 is TGCAGTGCCAGGAAAGGGAAAGAAAAACTGTTTTTT. Its protein product is CSARKGKEKLFF.

The chain combines TRBV5-5 with TRBJ1-5; weak D call: TRBD1 (5 bases). V lost 1 base to trimming and J lost 4 bases, with 15 bases between them. The CDR3 consists of 16 residues. Germline V gives CDR1 SGHKS, CDR2 YYEKEE (reference sequence). The CDR3 loop reads CASSLLSGVANQPQHF. CDR3 coding DNA: TGTGCCAGCAGCTTGTTATCGGGGGTGGCTAATCAGCCCCAGCATTTT.

J is TRBJ1-5 and V is TRBV6-1; 7 nucleotides agree with TRBD1. The junction had 9 bases not matched to a gene; V was cut back by 1 base and J by 6 bases. CDR1 MNHNS and CDR2 SASEGT come from the germline V gene. The CDR3 loop spans 16 amino acids. The CDR3 is CASSEEGGTRSQPQHF. The CDR3 DNA sequence: TGTGCCAGCAGTGAAGAAGGGGGCACGAGGAGTCAGCCCCAGCATTTT.

This clonotype was counted ten times or more. The chain carries TRBV4-2 and TRBJ1-1; TRBD1 is a possible D gene (5 bases). V was trimmed by 8 bases and J by 4 bases, leaving 11 bases between them. The CDR3 is 12 amino acids. The germline CDR1 and CDR2 sequences are LGHNA and YNFKEQ. CDR3 nucleotides: TGTGCCAGCCGCAGGGCTTCCACTGAAGCTTTCTTT. Translated, it gives CASRRASTEAFF.

The chain employs TRBV12-3 or TRBV12-4 and TRBJ1-3; the D is unclear. Trimming stripped 6 bases from V and 3 bases from J, with 9 bases between. The CDR3 is 13 residues long. CDR3 amino acids: CASSPSHGNTIYF. The CDR3 DNA sequence: TGTGCCAGCAGCCCCTCGCATGGAAACACCATATATTTT.

Written as DNA, the CDR3 is TGCAGTGCTAGACCGGGACAGGGGGCCCGTGGGCAGTTCTTC. It specifies CSARPGQGARGQFF. J is TRBJ2-1 and V is TRBV20-1; 12 nucleotides match TRBD1. Losses at the gene ends were 2 bases for V and 12 bases for J; bases not matched to a gene: 8. The germline CDR1 and CDR2 sequences are DFQATT and SNEGSKA (reference sequence). This CDR3 has 14 residues.

This chain connects TRBV29-1 to TRBJ2-3; D is uncertain. Trimming took off 8 bases at V and 6 bases at J, with 12 bases between the two ends. This CDR3 contains 11 residues. Per the germline V gene, CDR1 is SQVTM and CDR2 is ANQGSEA. As DNA, the CDR3 is TGCAGCTCGGGCCCCCGGGATACGCAGTATTTT. It codes for CSSGPRDTQYF.

This clonotype has just a few counts. V usage is TRBV7-9 and J usage is TRBJ2-3; D remains unclear. V was clipped by 0 bases and J by 0 bases, with 10 bases between them. This CDR3 has 16 residues. The germline V gene has CDR1 SEHNR and CDR2 FQNEAQ (reference sequence). The CDR3 nucleotides are TGTGCCAGCAGCTTAGCAACGGAATGGAGCACAGATACGCAGTATTTT. Its translation is CASSLATEWSTDTQYF.

The CDR3 sequence: CASRNPAGGHEQFF. CDR3 DNA: TGTGCCAGCAGGAATCCGGCGGGAGGTCATGAGCAGTTCTTC. This chain connects TRBV7-9 to TRBJ2-1, with 8 bases lining up with TRBD2. The V segment lost 6 bases and the J segment 8 bases; nucleotides outside the gene matches: 9. Germline V CDR1 and CDR2: SEHNR, FQNEAQ (reference sequence). CDR3 length equals 14 residues.

This sequence joins TRBV7-9 and TRBJ2-2, with a tentative D call TRBD1 (6 bases). The CDR3 spans 16 residues. V lost 3 bases, J lost 5 bases, and 16 bases lay in between. Germline V lookup: CDR1 SEHNR, CDR2 FQNEAQ (reference sequence). In nucleotides, the CDR3 is TGTGCCAGCAGCTTCGGGCAGGGGATTGGAACCGGGGAGCTGTTTTTT. It yields the protein CASSFGQGIGTGELFF.